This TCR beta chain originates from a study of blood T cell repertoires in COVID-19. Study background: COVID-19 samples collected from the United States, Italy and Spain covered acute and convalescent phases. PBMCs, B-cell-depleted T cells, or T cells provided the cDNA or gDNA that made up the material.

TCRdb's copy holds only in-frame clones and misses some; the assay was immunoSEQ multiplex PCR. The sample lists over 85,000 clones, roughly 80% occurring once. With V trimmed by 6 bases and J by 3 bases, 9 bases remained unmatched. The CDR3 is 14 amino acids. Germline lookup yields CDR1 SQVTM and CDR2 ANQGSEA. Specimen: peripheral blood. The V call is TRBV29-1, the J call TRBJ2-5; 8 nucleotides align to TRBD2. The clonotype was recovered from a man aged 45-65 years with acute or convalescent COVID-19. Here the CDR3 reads CSVSRLAPKETQYF. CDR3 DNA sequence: TGCAGCGTGTCCCGACTAGCGCCTAAAGAGACCCAGTACTTC.